The next 11 T cell receptor beta chains were all read from a single sample in a study of T-cell reconstitution after alpha-beta-depleted transplantation in children. Unique molecular identifiers were incorporated during preparation of the TCRbeta library. TCRdb redid the calling of the PCR reads with MiXCR, one entry per CDR3 protein. This repertoire shows just under 350,000 distinct CDR3 sequences, around 16% found once; its top ten account for just over 40%. Here the sequenced sample was PBMCs, mostly from graft donor cells, taken 360 days after TCRalphabeta/CD19-depleted stem cell transplant. The receptor set was obtained from a male patient between 2 and 15 years old who had a stem cell transplant for acute lymphoblastic leukemia, so the T cells may come from the graft donor.

This clonotype was counted only a few times. V gene TRBV30 combines with J gene TRBJ2-1; 10 positions match TRBD2. Germline CDR1 reads GTSNPN; CDR2 reads SVGIG (reference sequence). Germline trimming cut 5 bases from V and 6 bases from J; bases unmatched to any gene: 4. The CDR3 runs 13 residues. Here the CDR3 reads CAWASGSGNEQFF. Here the CDR3 DNA reads TGTGCCTGGGCTAGCGGGAGTGGCAATGAGCAGTTCTTC.

The V gene is TRBV7-6, the J gene TRBJ2-1; possible D gene TRBD2, 6 bases. Germline V gene sequence: CDR1 SGHVS, CDR2 FNYEAQ. The CDR3 extends over 13 amino acids. Deletions cut 2 bases from V and 6 bases from J, with 8 bases between. CDR3 nucleotide sequence: TGTGCCAGCAGCTTATTCGGGAGCAATGAGCAGTTCTTC. Translating gives CASSLFGSNEQFF.

There are a few counts of this clonotype. The chain uses TRBV4-1 and TRBJ2-5; possibly TRBD1 for D (6 bases). The V gene's germline CDR1 is MGHRA and CDR2 YSYEKL. V lost 1 base and J 4 bases, leaving 16 bases between the germline ends. The CDR3 totals 16 residues. In DNA form, the CDR3 reads TGCGCCAGCAGCCAAGTACGGGACATAATAGGAGAGACCCAGTACTTC. It codes for CASSQVRDIIGETQYF.

In this sample, this clonotype turned up many times. This chain uses TRBV10-3 with TRBJ2-1, with 11 bases matching TRBD2. Germline V gives CDR1 ENHRY, CDR2 SYGVKD. The CDR3 spans 14 residues. V lost 10 bases, J lost 7 bases, and 9 bases stayed unmatched. The CDR3 loop is CATLAGGTRNEQFF. Here the CDR3 DNA reads TGTGCCACCCTAGCGGGAGGTACGAGGAATGAGCAGTTCTTC.

This clonotype has more than one count but fewer than ten. The rearrangement links TRBV4-1 to TRBJ2-7; D is possibly TRBD1 or TRBD2 (5 bases each). CDR1 is MGHRA and CDR2 is YSYEKL in the germline V gene. This CDR3 contains 21 residues. V was clipped by 1 base and J by 5 bases, with 33 bases between them. The CDR3 is CASSQVPGAIGSMGLGHEQYF. The CDR3 nucleotides read TGCGCCAGCAGCCAAGTTCCCGGGGCAATAGGCAGCATGGGTTTGGGTCACGAGCAGTACTTC.

The gene calls are TRBV7-9 and TRBJ2-3, with D perhaps matching TRBD1 (5 bases). CDR3 length equals 14 residues. Trimming left V 4 bases short and J 8 bases short, with 16 bases between. From germline, CDR1 is SEHNR and CDR2 FQNEAQ (reference sequence). CDR3 sequence: CASSWGSETLTQYF. CDR3 DNA sequence: TGTGCCAGCAGCTGGGGCTCGGAGACTCTTACGCAGTATTTT.

This chain joins TRBV4-1 and TRBJ2-1, with 7 bases lining up with TRBD2. Germline V CDR1 and CDR2: MGHRA, YSYEKL. CDR3 length equals 16 residues. With V trimmed by 4 bases and J by 0 bases, 6 bases remained unmatched. CDR3 in amino acids: CASSPDRDYSYNEQFF. The CDR3 nucleotides are TGCGCCAGCAGCCCGGACCGGGACTACTCCTACAATGAGCAGTTCTTC.

This clonotype was detected many times. The chain is built from TRBV5-1 and TRBJ2-1; D gene ambiguous. The V gene's germline CDR1 is SGHRS and CDR2 YFSETQ. This CDR3 spans 15 amino acids. Trimming cost V 4 bases and J 1 base, with 12 bases left between them. The CDR3 sequence is CASSPHPYSYNEQFF. The DNA of the CDR3 is TGCGCCAGCAGCCCCCACCCTTATTCCTACAATGAGCAGTTCTTC.

V is TRBV12-3 or TRBV12-4 and J is TRBJ1-5; D is unclear. Trimming removed 1 base from V and 6 bases from J, with 10 bases in between. The CDR3 totals 14 residues. CDR3 protein: CASSLEAVAQPQHF. The DNA of the CDR3 is TGTGCCAGCAGTTTAGAGGCGGTCGCTCAGCCCCAGCATTTT.

V gene TRBV7-9 combines with J gene TRBJ2-3; TRBD2 aligns across 9 bases. CDR1 and CDR2 (germline): SEHNR, FQNEAQ (reference sequence). This CDR3 contains 16 residues. V lost 3 bases and J lost 6; bases outside the gene matches: 10. In DNA, the CDR3 is TGTGCCAGCAGCTTCCCCTCTAGCGGGAATTTGGATACGCAGTATTTT. It specifies CASSFPSSGNLDTQYF.

This clonotype was observed a few times. The J gene is TRBJ2-3, the V gene TRBV20-1; weak D call: TRBD2 (5 bases). With 0 bases removed from V and 0 bases from J, the gap between germline ends came to 10 bases. The length of the CDR3 is 15 residues. The germline V gene encodes CDR1 DFQATT and CDR2 SNEGSKA (reference sequence). The CDR3 sequence is CSARDRAESTDTQYF. The CDR3 DNA reads TGCAGTGCTAGAGATCGAGCGGAGAGCACAGATACGCAGTATTTT.